The clone carrying this T cell receptor (beta chain) was seen only a few times. Sample time point: persistent/refractory GD, antithyroid drugs over 5 years with positive TRAb. Making the TCR library involved RNA that had been extracted from PBMCs. The data were obtained in a study of regulatory T cells in long-lasting Graves disease. CDR3 regions were amplified by Arm-PCR using iRepertoire HTBI primers to build TCR beta libraries. In TCRdb, the multiplex PCR reads were re-called with MiXCR into one record per CDR3 protein. The table includes hundreds of thousands of distinct CDR3 sequences, roughly 23% detected once. Germline assignment: CDR1 SGHTA and CDR2 FQGTGA. The ends were cut back, 1 base at V and 2 bases at J, with 8 bases in the middle. The CDR3 spans 14 residues.

The clonotype comes from a female donor with Graves disease. Sequencing used peripheral blood mononuclear cells (PBMCs), obtained when the disease was refractory, from a patient treated with antithyroid drugs. The rearrangement links TRBV7-3 to TRBJ1-1; the D gene is possibly TRBD1 (5 bases). The CDR3 loop is CASSLSRDNTEAFF. CDR3 sequence (DNA): TGTGCCAGCAGCTTAAGCCGGGACAACACTGAAGCTTTCTTT.